This T cell receptor beta chain was observed in a study of blood T cell repertoires in COVID-19. Germline V gene sequence: CDR1 MGHDK, CDR2 SYGVNS. J lost 6 bases, V lost 5 bases, and 3 bases had no gene match. This CDR3 has 12 residues. The table came from immunoSEQ multiplex PCR; TCRdb's copy has only in-frame clones and leaves some out. The sample holds over 200,000 clones, nearly 90% seen once. The chain has TRBV25-1 and TRBJ1-2, with 7 nucleotides matching TRBD1. Sequences were obtained from PBMCs or T cells enriched from blood (not recorded which). This clonotype was obtained from a man aged 25 to 45 who had recovered from COVID-19. The CDR3, as DNA: TGTGCCAGCAGTACAGGGGCGGATGGCTACACCTTC. It is translated as CASSTGADGYTF.